This TCR beta chain was sequenced during a study of cytomegalovirus exposure and HLA in healthy donors (dated 2017 in TCRdb). A note on the overall study: A later analysis indicated that the 130 or so validation repertoires were generated on the platform also employed for the approximately 700 repertoires of the first cohort. The study was designed to test whether signatures of past pathogen exposure could be identified by cataloging public T cell receptors. In addition to the first cohort of 666 subjects, a separate validation cohort of 100 to 150 different subjects was used. High-throughput TCR immunosequencing, statistical association of individual TCRs with disease status, and machine learning were combined to predict cytomegalovirus infection status.

V is shortened by 0 bases, J by 8 bases, and the region joining them spans 16 bases. Its CDR3 holds 16 amino acids, cysteine through phenylalanine. CDR3 DNA only is kept here, 48 bases in frame from base 1. As encoded in the germline V gene, CDR1 is SNHLY while CDR2 is FYNNEI. This clone is a singleton in its sample. Its antigen remains undetermined. No clone much larger than this one lies a single base away; base qualities are absent. The investigation overall reported the following: Most TCR sequences were seen in very few donors, while some public TCRs were found in many individuals. A later analysis found that TCRs clustered in the first cohort also tended to co-occur in the roughly 110 validation repertoires, with 94% of cluster scores above 0. In both the original and validation cohorts, the classifier was reported to diagnose cytomegalovirus status with high specificity and sensitivity. In the study, around 150 TCR beta chains were listed as associated with cytomegalovirus. The authors suggested that the approach could potentially be extended to other disease states and immunological phenotypes. Three of the identified cytomegalovirus-associated TCR beta chains were confirmed in vitro to be specific for cytomegalovirus antigens. A later analysis had no HLA typing for the validation cohort, so co-occurrence there was scored across all 130 or so repertoires.

The donors were included in the validation cohort of some 110 subjects, a group kept apart from the roughly 680-subject first cohort. To prepare the library, the immunoSEQ multiplex PCR assay was applied. Per the authors' processing: A statistical classification framework was built to diagnose cytomegalovirus status from the catalog of TCR beta chain sequences. TCRdb limited this immuneACCESS table to in-frame rearrangements with V and J called. A share of clones is missing; checked studies link under half to unresolved V genes, and the rest is unexplained. V and J calls and clone size are given by that table; D and trimming were obtained from the DNA. This sample holds more than 250,000 clones; about 92% were observed only once. Approximately 3.1% of the sample comes from the top ten.

The chain is encoded by TRBV2 joined to TRBJ1-4; TRBD1 could be the D gene, as 5 bases match. This sequence originates from a woman in her twenties or thirties in good health and CMV-seronegative. Input material: PBMCs. The CDR3 has the sequence CASSEAAGVLLEKLFF. At the DNA level, the sequence is TGTGCCAGCAGTGAAGCGGCGGGGGTTTTGTTAGAAAAACTGTTTTTT.